A selection of T cell receptor beta chains follows, all from one sample in a study of blood T cell repertoires in COVID-19. The assay was immunoSEQ multiplex PCR, and TCRdb's table has in-frame clones only and misses some. There are about 240,000 clones in the sample; around 87% occur only once, and roughly 7% lies in the top ten. Material for sequencing was peripheral blood. These receptors all come from a man in his 60s who had recovered from COVID-19. The CDR3 runs from the conserved cysteine through the conserved F or W. Fields, in order: clone size, J gene, V gene, D gene, CDR3 protein, CDR3 DNA. D genes are given only for firm matches. Size is stated for part of the rows, as once, few or many counts, or as a class when the clone is expanded.

. TRBJ2-7 TRBV10-3 . CAISETAGSGQYF TGTGCCATCAGTGAGACGGCAGGGTCGGGGCAGTACTTC
. TRBJ1-1 TRBV28 . CASSLSRDFVF TGTGCCAGCAGTTTGTCGAGGGATTTCGTCTTT
once TRBJ2-2 TRBV3-1/TRBV3-2 . CASSRRQNTGELFF TGTGCCAGCAGCCGGCGACAGAACACCGGGGAGCTGTTTTTT
. TRBJ2-1 TRBV12-3/TRBV12-4 TRBD1 CASSRGSYEQFF TGTGCCAGCAGCAGGGGGTCGTATGAGCAGTTCTTC
. TRBJ2-3 TRBV5-6 . CASSSLGTDTQYF TGTGCCAGCAGCTCCCTTGGCACAGATACGCAGTATTTT
. TRBJ1-6 TRBV6-6 . CASVGSSYNSPLHF TGTGCCAGCGTCGGGAGCTCCTATAATTCACCCCTCCACTTT
. TRBJ2-2 TRBV12-3/TRBV12-4 . CASSLRESGELFF TGTGCCAGCAGTTTAAGGGAGTCCGGGGAGCTGTTTTTT
. TRBJ1-1 TRBV7-9 . CASTLGGYTEAFF TGTGCCAGCACCTTAGGAGGTTACACTGAAGCTTTCTTT
. TRBJ2-1 TRBV5-5 . CASSLLIAINEQFF TGTGCCAGCAGCTTGCTCATAGCGATCAATGAGCAGTTCTTC
. TRBJ2-2 TRBV19 TRBD2 CASSIRTSGGTGELFF TGTGCCAGTAGTATTCGGACTAGCGGGGGCACCGGGGAGCTGTTTTTT
. TRBJ1-2 TRBV27 . CASSLGGSRVYGYTF TGTGCCAGCAGTTTAGGGGGGAGTCGGGTCTATGGCTACACCTTC
. TRBJ2-3 TRBV19 TRBD1 CASSIDPPGQGVDTQYF TGTGCCAGTAGTATCGACCCCCCGGGACAGGGGGTGGATACGCAGTATTTT
. TRBJ1-1 TRBV7-8 TRBD1 CASSSLRTGPNTEAFF TGTGCCAGCAGCTCCCTCAGGACAGGGCCAAACACTGAAGCTTTCTTT
. TRBJ1-1 TRBV30 . CAWSVHGTLNGDTEAFF TGTGCCTGGAGTGTACATGGGACACTTAATGGGGACACTGAAGCTTTCTTT
. TRBJ1-1 TRBV30 . CAWSLSSSVEAFF TGTGCCTGGAGTCTCTCCTCTTCGGTTGAAGCTTTCTTT
. TRBJ2-1 TRBV21-1 . CASSKVKGGFREQFF TGTGCCAGCAGCAAAGTCAAAGGCGGGTTCAGGGAGCAGTTCTTC
. TRBJ2-1 TRBV19 . CASSEGVGGGVYNEQFF TGTGCCAGTAGTGAAGGGGTAGGTGGCGGGGTCTACAATGAGCAGTTCTTC
. TRBJ2-3 TRBV25-1 . CASSGLGAVPTDTQYF TGTGCCAGCAGCGGATTGGGAGCAGTCCCCACAGATACGCAGTATTTT
. TRBJ1-2 TRBV5-6 TRBD1 CASSVGRQGAKGYTF TGTGCCAGCAGCGTTGGACGGCAGGGGGCCAAGGGCTACACCTTC
. TRBJ2-6 TRBV12-5 . CASAGAGANVLTF TGTGCTAGTGCAGGGGCCGGGGCCAACGTCCTGACTTTC
. TRBJ1-5 TRBV20-1 . CSASTGRASNQPQHF TGCAGTGCTAGTACAGGGAGGGCGAGCAATCAGCCCCAGCATTTT
once TRBJ1-1 TRBV19 . CASTQRDSEAFF TGTGCCAGTACCCAGCGCGACAGTGAAGCTTTCTTT
. TRBJ1-1 TRBV6-5 . CASSKQGMNTEAFF TGTGCCAGCAGTAAACAGGGCATGAACACTGAAGCTTTCTTT
once TRBJ1-1 TRBV10-2 TRBD1 CASSSGGWNTEAFF TGCGCCAGTTCATCAGGGGGCTGGAACACTGAAGCTTTCTTT
few TRBJ1-4 TRBV6-5 . CASSLRRFTTNEKLFF TGTGCCAGCAGTTTACGTCGGTTCACAACTAATGAAAAACTGTTTTTT
. TRBJ2-3 TRBV5-1 TRBD2 CASSSGLGTDTQYF TGCGCCAGCAGCTCCGGACTAGGCACAGATACGCAGTATTTT
. TRBJ1-2 TRBV3-1/TRBV3-2 TRBD1 CASSLGGTGVMSF TGTGCCAGCAGCCTGGGCGGGACAGGGGTGATGAGTTTC
. TRBJ2-1 TRBV27 TRBD2 CASSVRLAGTWGSYNEQFF TGTGCCAGCAGTGTCAGACTAGCGGGAACCTGGGGGTCCTACAATGAGCAGTTCTTC
. TRBJ2-3 TRBV13 TRBD2 CASSSIAGGVTDTQYF TGTGCCAGCAGCTCTATAGCGGGGGGGGTCACAGATACGCAGTATTTT
. TRBJ2-5 TRBV10-1 TRBD2 CASSESIGGQETQYF TGCGCCAGCAGTGAGTCGATCGGGGGGCAAGAGACCCAGTACTTC
. TRBJ1-6 TRBV5-1 . CASSLEENSPLHF TGCGCCAGCAGCTTGGAGGAGAATTCACCCCTCCACTTT
. TRBJ2-3 TRBV27 . CASSFAGSTDTQYF TGTGCCAGCAGTTTTGCAGGCTCCACAGATACGCAGTATTTT
once TRBJ1-2 TRBV7-9 . CASSLAARAGVGYTF TGTGCCAGCAGCTTAGCCGCTCGGGCAGGGGTTGGCTACACCTTC
. TRBJ2-7 TRBV6-1 . CASSEVRGWGYEQYF TGTGCCAGCAGTGAAGTCAGGGGTTGGGGATACGAGCAGTACTTC
. TRBJ2-3 TRBV6-6 . CASSYFRAPDTQYF TGTGCCAGCAGTTACTTCCGAGCCCCAGATACGCAGTATTTT
. TRBJ2-7 TRBV9 . CASSVAEGYEQYF TGTGCCAGCAGCGTAGCAGAGGGCTACGAGCAGTACTTC
. TRBJ2-7 TRBV9 TRBD2 CASSPRGLAGVSYEQYF TGTGCCAGCAGCCCCCGGGGTTTAGCGGGGGTCTCCTACGAGCAGTACTTC
. TRBJ1-2 TRBV27 . CASSRSRQAANYGYTF TGTGCCAGCAGTCGGAGTAGACAGGCGGCTAACTATGGCTACACCTTC
. TRBJ2-3 TRBV6-1 . CASSEGVQYTDTQYF TGTGCCAGCAGTGAAGGGGTACAGTACACAGATACGCAGTATTTT
few TRBJ1-2 TRBV5-5 . CASSLGTANYGYTF TGTGCCAGCAGCTTGGGGACAGCTAACTATGGCTACACCTTC